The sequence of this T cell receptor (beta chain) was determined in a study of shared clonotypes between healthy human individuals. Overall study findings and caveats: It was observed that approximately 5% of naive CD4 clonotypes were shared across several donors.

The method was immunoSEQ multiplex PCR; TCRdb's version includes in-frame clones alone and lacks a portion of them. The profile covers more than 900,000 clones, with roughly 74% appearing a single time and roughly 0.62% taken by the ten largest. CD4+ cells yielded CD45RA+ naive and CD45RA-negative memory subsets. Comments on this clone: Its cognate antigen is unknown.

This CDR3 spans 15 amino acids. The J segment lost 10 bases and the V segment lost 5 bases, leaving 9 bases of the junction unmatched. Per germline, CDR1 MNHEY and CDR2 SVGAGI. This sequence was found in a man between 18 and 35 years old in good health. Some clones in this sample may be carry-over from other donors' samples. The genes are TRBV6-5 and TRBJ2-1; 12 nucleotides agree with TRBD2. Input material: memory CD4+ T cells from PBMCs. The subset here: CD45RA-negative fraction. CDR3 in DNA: TGTGCCAGCAGTGCCCGACTAGCGGGGGCTAGAGAGCAGTTCTTC. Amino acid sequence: CASSARLAGAREQFF.